Below, 12 T cell receptor beta chains from the same sample are listed, as sequenced in a study of Ad26.COV2.S vaccination and SARS-CoV-2 variants. Sequencing was performed with immunoSEQ multiplex PCR; in TCRdb, only in-frame clones are kept and a portion is missing. In the table there are some 370,000 clones, roughly 85% of which are singletons. Treatment described: some 20 received Ad26.COV2.S at low or high dose, single or two shots; 5 received placebo; per-sample allocation not given. At day 63 after the first vaccine or placebo injection, samples were drawn. The source was peripheral blood, collected in a trial of Ad26.COV2.S vaccine versus placebo. The receptors come from a person aged 18-65 years who received the Ad26.COV2.S COVID-19 vaccine or a placebo.

V gene TRBV5-5 combines with J gene TRBJ1-5, with 10 positions matching TRBD1. The trim removed 4 bases at V and 0 bases at J, leaving 13 bases unmatched. The CDR3 spans 19 residues. In germline, CDR1 is SGHKS, CDR2 YYEKEE (reference sequence). The CDR3 nucleotides read TGTGCCAGCAGCCCAGACAGGGGGCGCGTCCTTTATAGCAATCAGCCCCAGCATTTT. Translated, it gives CASSPDRGRVLYSNQPQHF.

The chain employs TRBV19 and TRBJ2-7; 9 nucleotides line up with TRBD1. V lost 5 bases and J lost 2; bases outside the gene matches: 10. The CDR3 runs to 16 residues. Germline values: CDR1 LNHDA, CDR2 SQIVND (reference sequence). CDR3 DNA sequence: TGTGCCAGTAGTTCCCTTCTGGGACAGGGACCCTACGAGCAGTACTTC. It codes for CASSSLLGQGPYEQYF.

The chain employs TRBV25-1 and TRBJ1-1, with D possibly matching TRBD1 (5 bases). This CDR3 is 13 amino acids long. Germline CDR1 is MGHDK and CDR2 is SYGVNS. Deletions cut 0 bases from V and 11 bases from J, with 13 bases between. The CDR3 bases are TGTGCCAGCAGTGAATACGGGGGGGAGGCGGCTTTCTTT. It specifies CASSEYGGEAAFF.

The chain joins TRBV19 to TRBJ2-3, with a tentative D call TRBD1 (5 bases). Germline CDR1 reads LNHDA; CDR2 reads SQIVND (reference sequence). CDR3 size: 13 residues. The V end lost 7 bases, the J end lost 0 bases, and 8 bases lay between the germline ends. DNA for the CDR3: TGTGCCAGTAAGACAGACAGCACAGATACGCAGTATTTT. It specifies CASKTDSTDTQYF.

The V gene is TRBV9, the J gene TRBJ2-1; 14 bases are a match to TRBD2. The ends lost 2 bases at V and 9 bases at J; junction bases unmatched: 10. The CDR3 length is 17 residues. Germline CDR1 reads SGDLS; CDR2 reads YYNGEE. Here the CDR3 reads CASSVERLAGGGGEQFF. In DNA form, the CDR3 reads TGTGCCAGCAGCGTCGAAAGACTAGCGGGAGGGGGTGGTGAGCAGTTCTTC.

The rearrangement links TRBV11-3 to TRBJ1-1; D is perhaps TRBD1 (6 bases). The length of the CDR3 is 15 residues. Trimming took 7 bases from V and 5 from J, leaving 20 bases between them. CDR1 is SGHNT, CDR2 YENEEA, per germline. Here the CDR3 reads CASIPGGAVWTEAFF. DNA of the CDR3: TGTGCCAGCATCCCGGGGGGGGCTGTGTGGACTGAAGCTTTCTTT.

The rearrangement uses TRBV14 and TRBJ2-1, with TRBD2 matching over 10 bases. Trimming removed 2 bases from V and 13 bases from J; junction bases left unmatched: 8. Germline V lookup: CDR1 SGHDN, CDR2 FVKESK. This CDR3 spans 14 amino acids. CDR3 nucleotide sequence: TGTGCCAGCAGCCAATATACCAGCGGGGGGGCCCAGTTCTTC. This translates into CASSQYTSGGAQFF.

The chain carries TRBV5-1 and TRBJ2-1; 11 bases map to TRBD2. V trimming: 4 bases; J trimming: 2 bases; junction bases outside the gene matches: 5. There are 16 residues in the CDR3. CDR1 and CDR2 from the germline V gene are SGHRS and YFSETQ. This CDR3 is CASSRGLAATYNEQFF. The CDR3 bases are TGCGCCAGCAGCAGGGGACTAGCGGCGACCTACAATGAGCAGTTCTTC.

Only one count was recorded for this clone. The chain joins TRBV9 to TRBJ2-5, with unresolved D. The CDR3 sequence is 15 residues long. Germline CDR1 reads SGDLS; CDR2 reads YYNGEE. Trimming stripped 1 base from V and 1 base from J, with 11 bases between. The CDR3 DNA is TGTGCCAGCAGCGTAATCGGGTGGTCCCAAGAGACCCAGTACTTC. Amino acids: CASSVIGWSQETQYF.

The chain employs TRBV6-6 and TRBJ1-2; D remains unclear. The CDR3 totals 13 residues. Germline V CDR1 and CDR2: MNHNY, SVGAGI (reference sequence). Trimming took 6 bases from V and 0 from J, leaving 8 bases between them. The CDR3 sequence: CASSLITNYGYTF. The CDR3 coding sequence is TGTGCCAGCAGCTTGATTACTAACTATGGCTACACCTTC.

V usage is TRBV5-6 and J usage is TRBJ2-7, with TRBD2 identical over 7 bases. Germline V CDR1 and CDR2: SGHDT, YYEEEE. V was clipped by 4 bases and J by 3 bases; unmatched bases: 7. The CDR3 runs to 14 residues. The CDR3 region is CASSPRPGGYEQYF. The CDR3 coding sequence is TGTGCCAGCAGCCCCCGACCGGGGGGCTACGAGCAGTACTTC.

The chain joins TRBV20-1 to TRBJ1-2; D gene unclear. Deletions cut 3 bases from V and 4 bases from J, with 15 bases between. This CDR3 has 14 amino acids. Germline-derived CDR1 and CDR2 are DFQATT and SNEGSKA (reference sequence). CDR3 in amino acids: CSASSMGVIYGYTF. The CDR3 DNA reads as TGCAGTGCTAGTTCGATGGGAGTTATCTATGGCTACACCTTC.